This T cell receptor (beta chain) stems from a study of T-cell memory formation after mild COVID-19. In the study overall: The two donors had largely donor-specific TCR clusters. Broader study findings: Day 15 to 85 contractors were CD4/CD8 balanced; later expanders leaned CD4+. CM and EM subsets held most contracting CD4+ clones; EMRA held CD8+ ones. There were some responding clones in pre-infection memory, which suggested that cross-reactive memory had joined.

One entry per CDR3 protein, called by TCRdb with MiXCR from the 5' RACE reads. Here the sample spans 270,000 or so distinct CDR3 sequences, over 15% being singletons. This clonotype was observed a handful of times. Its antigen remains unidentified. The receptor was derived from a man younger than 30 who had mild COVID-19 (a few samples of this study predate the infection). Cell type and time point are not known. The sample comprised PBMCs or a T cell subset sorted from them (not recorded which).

The CDR3, as DNA: TGCGCCAGCGGGAAGTCTGCAGGGGCCTACACAGATACGCAGTATTTT. Its translation is CASGKSAGAYTDTQYF. This chain connects TRBV5-1 to TRBJ2-3, with D perhaps matching TRBD1 (6 bases). This CDR3 comprises 16 residues. Germline CDR1 SGHRS, CDR2 YFSETQ. Trimming removed 7 bases from V and 2 bases from J, with 20 bases in between.